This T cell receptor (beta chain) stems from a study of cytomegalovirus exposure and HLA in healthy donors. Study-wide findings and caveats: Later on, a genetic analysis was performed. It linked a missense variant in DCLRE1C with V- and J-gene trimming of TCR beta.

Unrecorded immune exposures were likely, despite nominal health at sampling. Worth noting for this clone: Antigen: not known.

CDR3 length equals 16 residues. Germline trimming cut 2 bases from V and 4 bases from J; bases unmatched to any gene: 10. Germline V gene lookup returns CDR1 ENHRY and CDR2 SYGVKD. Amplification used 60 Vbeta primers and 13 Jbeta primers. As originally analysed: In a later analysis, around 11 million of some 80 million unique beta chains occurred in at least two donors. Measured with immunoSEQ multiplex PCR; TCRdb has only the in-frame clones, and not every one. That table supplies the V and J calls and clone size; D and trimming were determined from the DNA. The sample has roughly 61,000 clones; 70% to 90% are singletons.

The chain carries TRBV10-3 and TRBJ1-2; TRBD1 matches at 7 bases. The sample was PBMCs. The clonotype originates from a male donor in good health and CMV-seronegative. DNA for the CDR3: TGTGCCATCAGTGAGGGACAGGCATCTTCGGGCTATGGCTACACCTTC. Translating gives CAISEGQASSGYGYTF.